This T cell receptor beta chain was identified in a study of OX40 agonist ivuxolimab in advanced cancers. Measured with immunoSEQ multiplex PCR; TCRdb has only the in-frame clones, and not every one. The sample holds roughly 82,000 clones, over 65% seen once. The sequence came from an adult with an advanced solid tumor such as melanoma, head and neck, liver or kidney cancer. The sample consisted of CD4+ or CD8+ T cells sorted from blood, taken in a trial of the OX40 agonist ivuxolimab.

CDR3 amino acids: CASSVQATSDGYTF. The CDR3 DNA is TGTGCCAGCAGCGTACAGGCCACGTCGGACGGCTACACCTTC. This rearrangement joins TRBV7-2 to TRBJ1-2; maybe TRBD1 (5 bases). In germline, CDR1 is SGHTA, CDR2 FQGNSA. This CDR3 has 14 residues. V lost 5 bases and J lost 8, with 18 bases in between.